These T cell receptor beta chains were read from a single sample in a study of graft-versus-host responses after intestinal transplantation. Data came from immunoSEQ multiplex PCR; TCRdb stores just in-frame clones and leaves some out. Among roughly 81,000 clones listed, roughly four fifths were seen once. Antigen specificity for these receptors is unknown. Sample: unstimulated CD4+ T cells sorted from spleen or lymph node cells, taken before intestinal transplant. Receptors were obtained from a human donor who received an intestinal transplant. Both conserved end residues are part of each CDR3.

TRBV6-1 | 14 | CASRWGGSYNEQFF
TRBV19 | 14 | CASSIGQGSYEQYF
TRBV2 | 14 | CASSDHIRGYEQYF
TRBV5-1 | 13 | CASSLESPETQYF
TRBV25-1 | 13 | CASSEQNTDTQYF
TRBV7-3 | 14 | CASSLSLTTDTQYF
TRBV18 | 11 | CATKGVYEQYF
TRBV11-3 | 12 | CAGEDRGHGYTF
TRBV15 | 14 | CATSREVGDYGYTF
TRBV2 | 15 | CASREREGASYEQYF
TRBV29-1 | 14 | CSARVGGYTDTQYF
TRBV4-2 | 15 | CASSQGPSSYNEQFF
TRBV6-4 | 19 | CASSDPSRGKSFSNQPQHF
TRBV28 | 12 | CASKLAGETQYF
TRBV19 | 14 | CASRVRRANTEAFF
TRBV7-2 | 15 | CASSLRSGSGNTIYF
TRBV19 | 13 | CASRSSGSHIQYF
TRBV29-1 | 15 | CSLGVLAGPRKGQYF
TRBV5-4 | 14 | CAKTSSTANTEAFF
TRBV6-5 | 16 | CASSYSGQGSGNTIYF
TRBV7-6 | 16 | CASSYTGTSGTDTQYF
TRBV5-1 | 15 | CASRVGLSSYNEQFF
TRBV2 | 15 | CAIIARVAGANVLTF
TRBV7-2 | 14 | CASSLPGQGREQYF
TRBV10-1 | 17 | CANPGLAGGGYQETQYF
TRBV7-8 | 16 | CASSLRLDRVTGELFF
TRBV9 | 16 | CASSFRRTSGANEQFF
TRBV5-1 | 14 | CASSDPTGGDTQYF
TRBV2 | 17 | CASSGTPGQGVGDTQYF
TRBV5-6 | 16 | CASRQTSGGSASEQFF
TRBV7-2 | 13 | CASSLSLNTEAFF
TRBV6-5 | 14 | CASSYGTQNTEAFF
TRBV5-1 | 15 | CASSPLAGVMNEQFF
TRBV12-5 | 17 | CASGLVLGTQSANEQFF
TRBV9 | 15 | CASSYNAGGPETQYF
TRBV28 | 12 | CASSSRGNTIYF
TRBV6-1 | 12 | CASSLDSYEQYF
TRBV6-4 | 15 | CASLEQAPRGNEQFF
TRBV5-1 | 16 | CASSLVAGYSHNEQFF
TRBV6-1 | 14 | CASRLQGWNQPQHF
TRBV30 | 11 | CAWSLGNTIYF
TRBV9 | 15 | CASSVSGGAGETQYF
TRBV18 | 14 | CASSPGPPTGELFF
TRBV29-1 | 14 | CSVEAWTASYGYTF
TRBV7-8 | 13 | CASRFLSGGTQYF
TRBV6-1 | 13 | CASTRIATDTQYF